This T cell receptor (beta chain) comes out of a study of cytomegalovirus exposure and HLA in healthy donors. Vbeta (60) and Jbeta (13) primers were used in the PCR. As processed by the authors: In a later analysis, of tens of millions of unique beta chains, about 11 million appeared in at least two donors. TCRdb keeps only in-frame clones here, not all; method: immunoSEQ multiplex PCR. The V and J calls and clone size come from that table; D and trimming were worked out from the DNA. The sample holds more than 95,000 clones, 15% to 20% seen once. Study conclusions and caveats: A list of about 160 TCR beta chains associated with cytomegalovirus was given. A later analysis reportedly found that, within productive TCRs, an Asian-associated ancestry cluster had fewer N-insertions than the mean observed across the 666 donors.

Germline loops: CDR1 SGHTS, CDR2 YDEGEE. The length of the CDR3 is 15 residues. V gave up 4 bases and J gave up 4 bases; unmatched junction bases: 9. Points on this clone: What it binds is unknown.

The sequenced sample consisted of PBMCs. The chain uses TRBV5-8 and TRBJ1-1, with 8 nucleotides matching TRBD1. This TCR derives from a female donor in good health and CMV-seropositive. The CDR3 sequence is CASSQTIQGATEAFF. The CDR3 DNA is TGTGCCAGCAGCCAGACTATCCAGGGGGCCACTGAAGCTTTCTTT. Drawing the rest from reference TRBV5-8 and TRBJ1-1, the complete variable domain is EAGVTQSPTHLIKTRGQQATLRCSPISGHTSVYWYQQALGLGLQFLLWYDEGEERNRGNFPPRFSGRQFPNYSSELNVNALELEDSALYLCASSQTIQGATEAFFGQGTRLTVV.